This note documents a single T cell receptor (beta chain) sequence. V was clipped by 6 bases and J by 4 bases; unmatched bases: 11. The CDR3 runs to 15 residues. In TCRdb, the 5' RACE reads were re-called with MiXCR into one record per CDR3 protein. The sample records approximately 44,000 distinct CDR3 sequences, less than 30% being singletons. This TCR was recovered from a female donor with breast cancer. Sequences were obtained from memory CD4+ T cells sorted from a lymph node. Subset specified: memory CD4+ T cells, CD4+CD45RO+CD25-. This sequence joins TRBV12-3 or TRBV12-4 and TRBJ2-5; 7 bases fit TRBD1. The CDR3 loop reads CASSTARTGGETQYF. The CDR3 DNA reads as TGTGCCAGCAGCACCGCCCGGACAGGAGGAGAGACCCAGTACTTC.